Sequencing of this T cell receptor beta chain was carried out in a study of shared clonotypes between healthy human individuals. Study background: In total, the donors were two women and a few men aged 18 to 49. Study-level points and caveats: Donors were few, which limited the genetic and exposure-history diversity represented.

The table came from immunoSEQ multiplex PCR; TCRdb's copy has only in-frame clones and leaves some out. The sample shows some 2,000,000 clones, 90% to 95% of them seen only once. Points on this clone: Antigen specificity is unknown.

CDR3 size: 15 residues. Unmatched junction bases numbered 5, after V lost 5 bases and J lost 2 bases. Germline values: CDR1 SEHNR, CDR2 FQNEAQ (reference sequence). The rearrangement joins TRBV7-9 to TRBJ2-1, with 8 bases lining up with TRBD1. The sequencing input was naive CD4+ T cells sorted from blood. Subset defined: CD45RA+ positively selected. The sequence came from a man aged 18 to 30 in good health. In DNA, the CDR3 is TGTGCCAGCAGCCTACAGGGGGGAGCCTACAATGAGCAGTTCTTC. As protein: CASSLQGGAYNEQFF. Drawing the rest from reference TRBV7-9 and TRBJ2-1, the complete variable domain is DTGVSQNPRHKITKRGQNVTFRCDPISEHNRLYWYRQTLGQGPEFLTYFQNEAQLEKSRLLSDRFSAERPKGSFSTLEIQRTEQGDSAMYLCASSLQGGAYNEQFFGPGTRLTVL.